Shown below are 21 T cell receptor beta chains from a single sample sequenced in a study of blood T cell repertoires in COVID-19. Profiling relied on immunoSEQ multiplex PCR, and the TCRdb table lists in-frame clones only, not all of them. This table holds hundreds of thousands of clones, around four fifths found once. The material sequenced was peripheral blood. The source of these receptors is an elderly woman with active or convalescent COVID-19.

Note on this clone: Different DNA sequences within this sample yield the same CDR3. The chain uses TRBV5-1 and TRBJ2-3; no clear D. Per the germline V gene, CDR1 is SGHRS and CDR2 is YFSETQ. Trimming stripped 0 bases from V and 0 bases from J, with 5 bases between. There are 14 residues in the CDR3. The CDR3 DNA is TGCGCCAGCAGCTTGGGTCAGAGCACAGATACGCAGTATTTT. Its protein product is CASSLGQSTDTQYF.

This clone was recorded once. The chain has TRBV30 and TRBJ2-7; D perhaps matches TRBD2 (6 bases). V was pared by 7 bases and J by 2 bases, with 12 bases between. The CDR3 spans 12 residues. CDR1 and CDR2 from the germline V gene are GTSNPN and SVGIG (reference sequence). CDR3 nucleotides: TGTGCCTTGGGGACTCGGGCCTACGAGCAGTACTTC. This sequence encodes CALGTRAYEQYF.

A single count supports this clone. The chain employs TRBV6-6 and TRBJ2-1, with 7 bases lining up with TRBD1. V shed 6 bases, J shed 1 base, and the junction held 6 bases outside the gene matches. Germline CDR1 MNHNY, CDR2 SVGAGI (reference sequence). CDR3 length equals 15 residues. The CDR3 nucleotides are TGTGCCAGCAGGAGGGACAGACTTTCCTACAATGAGCAGTTCTTC. This gives the protein CASRRDRLSYNEQFF.

The CDR3 coding sequence is TGTGCCAGCAGCCGCGGACTAGCGGAGACCCAGTACTTC. It yields the protein CASSRGLAETQYF. The chain has TRBV11-3 and TRBJ2-5; 9 bases match TRBD2. Germline CDR1 is SGHNT and CDR2 is YENEEA. The V and J ends lost 5 bases and 5 bases, in that order; junction bases with no gene match: 3. CDR3 size: 13 residues.

The sample holds a few counts of this clone. J is TRBJ2-3 and V is TRBV6-2 or TRBV6-3, with 11 bases matching TRBD2. The germline CDR1 and CDR2 sequences are MNHEY and SVGEGT. Germline trimming cut 5 bases from V and 4 bases from J; bases unmatched to any gene: 5. This CDR3 is built from 15 residues. CDR3 DNA: TGTGCCAGCAGTACACTAGCGGGAGTGGCAGATACGCAGTATTTT. Translating it yields CASSTLAGVADTQYF.

The chain recombines TRBV19 with TRBJ1-1; 8 bases map to TRBD1. CDR1 is LNHDA, CDR2 SQIVND, per germline (reference sequence). This CDR3 is 13 amino acids long. J lost 10 bases, V lost 4 bases, and 8 bases had no gene match. The CDR3 is CASSTGQGDGAFF. Written as DNA, the CDR3 is TGTGCCAGTAGTACAGGACAGGGTGACGGAGCTTTCTTT.

The genes are TRBV19 and TRBJ2-7; TRBD1 matches at 7 bases. The CDR3 totals 14 residues. V dropped 1 base and J dropped 0; count of bases not matched to a gene: 0. Per germline, CDR1 LNHDA and CDR2 SQIVND (reference sequence). CDR3 nucleotides: TGTGCCAGTAGTATAGGGGACAGCTCCTACGAGCAGTACTTC. Translating it yields CASSIGDSSYEQYF.

This rearrangement joins TRBV11-3 to TRBJ1-1; maybe TRBD1 (5 bases). Trimming cost V 5 bases and J 10 bases, with 11 bases left between them. CDR1 is SGHNT and CDR2 is YENEEA in the germline V gene. The CDR3 runs to 11 residues. DNA of the CDR3: TGTGCCAGCAGCAATAGGGGTGCAGCTTTCTTT. This encodes CASSNRGAAFF.

V is TRBV12-3 or TRBV12-4 and J is TRBJ1-2; 9 bases align to TRBD1. V lost 6 bases to trimming and J lost 8 bases; unmatched junction nucleotides: 4. The CDR3 is 12 amino acids. The CDR3, as DNA: TGTGCCAGCAGGCGGGACAGGGTGGGCTACACCTTC. It specifies CASRRDRVGYTF.

This clone was seen a few times. The CDR3 nucleotides read TGTGCCAGCAGCCAAGATCCTCGGACAGTCGTTGGGCGAACTGAGCAGTTCTTC. This gives the protein CASSQDPRTVVGRTEQFF. J is TRBJ2-1 and V is TRBV14; D is perhaps TRBD1 (6 bases). Germline CDR1 SGHDN, CDR2 FVKESK. Trimming left V 0 bases short and J 9 bases short, with 24 bases between. This CDR3 comprises 18 residues.

This chain joins TRBV7-2 and TRBJ2-3, with 8 bases matching TRBD1. Germline V gene data show CDR1 as SGHTA and CDR2 as FQGNSA. V shed 5 bases, J shed 2 bases, and the junction held 3 bases outside the gene matches. This CDR3 is built from 14 residues. CDR3: CASSRDRYTDTQYF. In DNA, the CDR3 is TGTGCCAGCAGCCGGGACAGGTACACAGATACGCAGTATTTT. Using reference TRBV7-2 and TRBJ2-3 for the parts outside the CDR3, the full variable domain is GAGVSQSPSNKVTEKGKDVELRCDPISGHTALYWYRQSLGQGLEFLIYFQGNSAPDKSGLPSDRFSAERTGGSVSTLTIQRTQQEDSAVYLCASSRDRYTDTQYFGPGTRLTVL.

The chain combines TRBV6-2 or TRBV6-3 with TRBJ1-5, with 9 bases identical to TRBD1. CDR1 and CDR2 (germline): MNHEY, SVGEGT. The CDR3 has 17 residues. V lost 5 bases, J lost 0 bases, and 8 bases stayed unmatched. This CDR3 reads CASSGLQGANSNQPQHF. The CDR3 coding sequence is TGTGCCAGCAGTGGACTACAGGGGGCCAATAGCAATCAGCCCCAGCATTTT.

This chain joins TRBV30 and TRBJ1-1, with D maybe TRBD1 (6 bases). The CDR3 is 16 residues long. The V end was cut by 3 bases, the J end by 0 bases, with 17 bases between. Germline loops: CDR1 GTSNPN, CDR2 SVGIG (reference sequence). In DNA form, the CDR3 reads TGTGCCTGGAGCAAAAACTCCCGGACAGTGAACACTGAAGCTTTCTTT. Its translation is CAWSKNSRTVNTEAFF.

The chain employs TRBV19 and TRBJ1-2; TRBD1 matches 10 bases. CDR1 LNHDA and CDR2 SQIVND come from the germline V gene (reference sequence). CDR3 length equals 14 residues. After removal of 3 bases from V and 7 bases from J, the junction contained 5 bases not matched to a gene. CDR3 DNA: TGTGCCAGTAGTATGGCGGACAGGGGGTCTGGCTACACCTTC. Its translation is CASSMADRGSGYTF.

The gene calls are TRBV25-1 and TRBJ2-7; perhaps TRBD1 as D (5 bases). The germline V gene encodes CDR1 MGHDK and CDR2 SYGVNS. CDR3 length: 13 amino acids. Between the trimmed V and J ends, which lost 11 bases and 2 bases, there was a span of 16 bases. The CDR3 is CAAKKGFPYEQYF. The CDR3 nucleotides read TGTGCCGCTAAAAAGGGGTTCCCCTACGAGCAGTACTTC.

This clone was seen only a few times. The chain combines TRBV30 with TRBJ1-6, with D uncertain. The V gene lost 3 bases and the J gene lost 0 bases, with 15 bases spanning the gap. This CDR3 comprises 17 residues. Germline V gene sequence: CDR1 GTSNPN, CDR2 SVGIG (reference sequence). CDR3 sequence (DNA): TGTGCCTGGAGGTCCCAATACTTATCCTCCTATAATTCACCCCTCCACTTT. This translates into CAWRSQYLSSYNSPLHF. Together with reference TRBV30 and TRBJ1-6, the CDR3 gives the full variable domain: SQTIHQWPATLVQPVGSPLSLECTVEGTSNPNLYWYRQAAGRGLQLLFYSVGIGQISSEVPQNLSASRPQDRQFILSSKKLLLSDSGFYLCAWRSQYLSSYNSPLHFGNGTRLTVT.

The J gene is TRBJ1-2, the V gene TRBV20-1; TRBD1 matches 7 bases. The germline V gene encodes CDR1 DFQATT and CDR2 SNEGSKA (reference sequence). The CDR3 covers 11 residues. Losses at the gene ends were 5 bases for V and 7 bases for J; bases not matched to a gene: 4. In DNA form, the CDR3 reads TGCAGTGCTTCTAACAGGGGTGGCTACACCTTC. The encoded protein is CSASNRGGYTF.

The rearrangement uses TRBV30 and TRBJ1-2, with D possibly TRBD1 on 5 matching bases. The CDR3 totals 13 residues. CDR1 and CDR2 (germline): GTSNPN, SVGIG (reference sequence). The V end was cut by 1 base, the J end by 2 bases, with 8 bases between. CDR3 in amino acids: CAWSERGNYGYTF. CDR3 nucleotide sequence: TGTGCCTGGAGTGAACGGGGGAACTATGGCTACACCTTC.

V is TRBV2 and J is TRBJ2-6; perhaps TRBD1 as D (6 bases). The V gene lost 6 bases and the J gene lost 3 bases, with 21 bases spanning the gap. The CDR3 is 18 residues long. In germline, CDR1 is SNHLY, CDR2 FYNNEI. CDR3 loop: CASSPRRGLGSGANVLTF. CDR3 coding DNA: TGTGCCAGCAGCCCCCGCAGGGGATTGGGTAGTGGGGCCAACGTCCTGACTTTC.

CDR3 coding DNA: TGTGCCAGCAGCCCGTGGGGGACACCGGACGGTTGGGAAAACATTCAGTACTTC. Translated: CASSPWGTPDGWENIQYF. V is TRBV7-9 and J is TRBJ2-4, with TRBD1 as a possible D gene (6 bases). The germline gives CDR1 SEHNR, CDR2 FQNEAQ (reference sequence). The CDR3 extends over 18 amino acids. The V end was cut by 5 bases, the J end by 5 bases, with 25 bases between.

The DNA of the CDR3 is TGTGCCAGTAGTATGGGCCGGAGGGAGCTGTTTTTT. Its translation: CASSMGRRELFF. This chain links TRBV19 with TRBJ2-2, with D unresolved. The CDR3 is made up of 12 amino acids. Trimming pared 3 bases from V and 9 bases from J, leaving 8 bases between. The germline CDR1 and CDR2 sequences are LNHDA and SQIVND (reference sequence).